This T cell receptor beta chain was sequenced for a study of cytotoxic CD8 clonotypes in ibrutinib-treated CLL. In the study overall: Response samples were taken after a median of roughly 11 months on treatment, range 6 to 36.

From cryopreserved PBMCs came about 2 micrograms of genomic DNA used for TCR beta libraries. TCRdb's table, derived via immunoSEQ multiplex PCR, lists solely in-frame clones and lacks some. The data contain under 150,000 clones, less than 95% of them singletons. Study results and caveats: Sampling schedules were unmatched across sustained-remission and progressing patients.

This CDR3 is 14 amino acids long. Germline assignment: CDR1 SGHAT and CDR2 FQNNGV. V lost 8 bases to trimming and J lost 11 bases, with 24 bases between them. Concerning this clone: Its antigen is unidentified.

The chain combines TRBV11-2 with TRBJ1-1; D unclear. This sample comprised PBMCs, obtained after 12 months of ibrutinib treatment. The clonotype was recovered from a human donor with chronic lymphocytic leukemia. For the CDR3, the DNA is TGTGCCAGCCGACTCTCTGCACTTCACGACCCCGCTTTCTTT. Its protein is CASRLSALHDPAFF.